This TCR beta chain is drawn from a study of cytomegalovirus exposure and HLA in healthy donors. The CDR3 sequence is 15 residues long. Trimming left V 0 bases short and J 7 bases short, with 14 bases between. Per the germline V gene, CDR1 is MNHEY and CDR2 is SVGAGI. This PCR relied on a set of 60 Vbeta primers and 13 Jbeta primers. Some clones are missing from TCRdb's copy, which holds only in-frame ones; the method was immunoSEQ multiplex PCR. This repertoire shows hundreds of thousands of clones, approximately 81% found once; its top ten account for roughly 0.24%. Study-wide results and caveats: In the analysis, some V segments, TRBV6-2 and TRBV6-3 included, were excluded as indistinguishable. Among CMV-associated TCR beta chains, most appeared HLA-restricted in a later analysis.

Of note for this clone: Its antigen is as yet unknown.

Specimen: PBMCs. The clonotype comes from a girl aged 2-15 years in good health and CMV-seronegative. The chain uses TRBV6-5 and TRBJ2-3; D possibly corresponds to TRBD1 (6 bases). CDR3 region: CASSYSQGNSYTQYF. DNA for the CDR3: TGTGCCAGCAGTTACTCCCAGGGGAATTCATATACGCAGTATTTT.